Each of the 19 T cell receptor beta chains below was sequenced from the same sample in a study of shared clonotypes between healthy human individuals. Clones were read by immunoSEQ multiplex PCR, and TCRdb kept only the in-frame ones, dropping some. The sample holds around 940,000 clones, 60% to 85% seen once. Sequenced input: memory CD4+ T cells sorted from blood. Regarding subset: CD45RA-negative fraction. Source of these receptors: a man aged 18 to 35 in good health.

The count of this clone is one. V and J are TRBV18 and TRBJ1-5; tentative D call: TRBD1 (5 bases). This CDR3 comprises 15 residues. Trimming pared 4 bases from V and 6 bases from J, leaving 16 bases between. CDR1 KGHSH and CDR2 LQKENI come from the germline V gene. CDR3 sequence (DNA): TGTGCCAGCTCACGAGCAGCCTCCGGGGGTCAGCCCCAGCATTTT. The encoded protein is CASSRAASGGQPQHF.

This chain joins TRBV5-1 and TRBJ1-1; tentatively, D is TRBD1 (5 bases). CDR1 SGHRS and CDR2 YFSETQ come from the germline V gene. This CDR3 is built from 14 residues. The V end was cut by 3 bases, the J end by 0 bases, with 9 bases between. This CDR3 reads CASSSQAMNTEAFF. The CDR3 DNA follows: TGCGCCAGCAGCTCACAGGCTATGAACACTGAAGCTTTCTTT.

The chain carries TRBV30 and TRBJ1-5; D not resolved. V dropped 4 bases and J dropped 2 bases, with 9 bases sitting between them. The CDR3 contains 13 residues. Per the germline V gene, CDR1 is GTSNPN and CDR2 is SVGIG (reference sequence). CDR3 amino acids: CAWTIPGNQPQHF. CDR3 DNA: TGTGCCTGGACAATTCCGGGCAATCAGCCCCAGCATTTT.

This clone appeared a few times. The V and J genes are TRBV5-1 and TRBJ2-1; 7 nucleotides align to TRBD2. Unmatched junction bases numbered 6, after V lost 3 bases and J lost 0 bases. The CDR3 has 16 residues. Germline V lookup: CDR1 SGHRS, CDR2 YFSETQ. CDR3 region: CASSSGGVSSYNEQFF. As DNA, the CDR3 is TGCGCCAGCAGCTCTGGGGGGGTGAGCTCCTACAATGAGCAGTTCTTC.

This clone was detected a few times. The chain recombines TRBV18 with TRBJ1-6; TRBD1 matches 7 bases. Germline values: CDR1 KGHSH, CDR2 LQKENI. J lost 8 bases, V lost 2 bases, and 21 bases had no gene match. This CDR3 region has 20 residues. Here the CDR3 reads CASSPFPHRQGRLEDSPLHF. The CDR3 bases are TGTGCCAGCTCACCATTTCCCCACCGACAGGGTAGGTTGGAAGATTCACCCCTCCACTTT.

This rearrangement joins TRBV2 to TRBJ2-1; possible D gene TRBD1, 6 bases. This CDR3 is 15 amino acids long. Per germline, CDR1 SNHLY and CDR2 FYNNEI. The germline V and J ends were trimmed by 5 bases and 3 bases, with 14 bases remaining between them. Here the CDR3 DNA reads TGTGCCAGCAGTCTCACAGGGAATGGCTACAATGAGCAGTTCTTC. Translating gives CASSLTGNGYNEQFF.

Here the CDR3 reads CASSPWTSGVNTQYF. The CDR3 nucleotides read TGTGCCAGCAGCCCCTGGACTAGCGGGGTAAATACGCAGTATTTT. The V gene is TRBV13, the J gene TRBJ2-3; 12 bases are a match to TRBD2. This CDR3 comprises 15 residues. J lost 7 bases, V lost 5 bases, and 7 bases had no gene match. From germline, CDR1 is PRHDT and CDR2 FYEKMQ (reference sequence).

In DNA, the CDR3 is TGTGCCAGTACGGATCGGCCCCTGGGGATTCAGTACTTC. It encodes CASTDRPLGIQYF. The chain has TRBV19 and TRBJ2-4; D gene unclear. Germline V gives CDR1 LNHDA, CDR2 SQIVND (reference sequence). The CDR3 contains 13 residues. V lost 7 bases and J 10 bases, leaving 17 bases between the germline ends.

This clone has only a few counts. The CDR3 loop reads CASSRGSGYTF. The CDR3 region has the DNA TGTGCCAGCAGTCGCGGTTCTGGCTACACCTTC. V usage is TRBV2 and J usage is TRBJ1-2; no clear D gene. Germline lookup yields CDR1 SNHLY and CDR2 FYNNEI. V lost 5 bases, J lost 7 bases, and 8 bases lay in between. This CDR3 is 11 amino acids long.

V gene TRBV7-2 combines with J gene TRBJ2-7; 9 bases line up with TRBD1. Losses at the gene ends were 7 bases for V and 2 bases for J; bases not matched to a gene: 6. The germline CDR1 and CDR2 sequences are SGHTA and FQGNSA. CDR3 length equals 14 residues. The CDR3 DNA reads as TGTGCCAGCAACTCGGGACAGGGAACCTACGAGCAGTACTTC. Residues: CASNSGQGTYEQYF.

CDR3 nucleotides: TGTGCCAGCAGCCTTAACAGGGCCATGAACACTGAAGCTTTCTTT. Protein product: CASSLNRAMNTEAFF. The rearrangement links TRBV7-9 to TRBJ1-1, with TRBD1 as a possible D gene (6 bases). Trimming took off 5 bases at V and 0 bases at J, with 13 bases between the two ends. The CDR3 covers 15 residues. Germline V gene lookup returns CDR1 SEHNR and CDR2 FQNEAQ (reference sequence). Combining the CDR3 with reference TRBV7-9 and TRBJ1-1 gives the whole variable domain DTGVSQNPRHKITKRGQNVTFRCDPISEHNRLYWYRQTLGQGPEFLTYFQNEAQLEKSRLLSDRFSAERPKGSFSTLEIQRTEQGDSAMYLCASSLNRAMNTEAFFGQGTRLTVV.

The V and J genes are TRBV10-3 and TRBJ1-3; TRBD1 aligns across 12 bases. The CDR3 is made up of 16 amino acids. V shed 6 bases and J 2 bases; nucleotides not matched to a gene: 5. Germline V gene lookup returns CDR1 ENHRY and CDR2 SYGVKD. Here the CDR3 reads CAISPGQGAAGNTIYF. The CDR3 nucleotides are TGTGCCATCAGCCCGGGACAGGGGGCAGCTGGAAACACCATATATTTT.

Here the CDR3 DNA reads TGTGCCAGCTCACCACAGGGACAGGGGGCTGGGCAGCCCCAGCATTTT. This gives the protein CASSPQGQGAGQPQHF. The chain is built from TRBV18 and TRBJ1-5; TRBD1 matches 12 bases. V lost 1 base to trimming and J lost 7 bases; unmatched junction nucleotides: 5. CDR3 length: 16 amino acids. The germline CDR1 and CDR2 sequences are KGHSH and LQKENI.

This rearrangement joins TRBV11-2 to TRBJ2-1; 8 bases line up with TRBD2. Germline CDR1 SGHAT, CDR2 FQNNGV. Trimming cost V 5 bases and J 4 bases; bases outside gene matches: 7. The length of the CDR3 is 15 residues. CDR3 in DNA: TGTGCCAGCAGCCCTGGGACTAGGGGATACAATGAGCAGTTCTTC. Protein sequence: CASSPGTRGYNEQFF.

In DNA, the CDR3 is TGTGCCAGTAGTATTCGAGGTAGCGGGAGTGAGTATTTT. This sequence encodes CASSIRGSGSEYF. The gene calls are TRBV19 and TRBJ2-3; 9 bases agree with TRBD2. CDR1 and CDR2 from the germline V gene are LNHDA and SQIVND (reference sequence). This CDR3 has 13 amino acids. With V trimmed by 3 bases and J by 13 bases, 8 bases remained unmatched.

J is TRBJ2-2 and V is TRBV5-4; D possibly corresponds to TRBD1 (5 bases). Germline V gene sequence: CDR1 SGHNT, CDR2 YYREEE (reference sequence). V shed 3 bases and J shed 5 bases, with 17 bases lying between them. The CDR3 has 16 amino acids. The CDR3 DNA reads as TGTGCCAGCAGCTCCGAGGTCAGGGAAGGAACCGGGGAGCTGTTTTTT. It codes for CASSSEVREGTGELFF.

This clone was observed a few times. Written as DNA, the CDR3 is TGTGCCAGCAGTGAAGGGGCTGCTACAACCCTCCACTTT. This gives the protein CASSEGAATTLHF. The chain joins TRBV2 to TRBJ1-6; no clear D. The V gene's germline CDR1 is SNHLY and CDR2 FYNNEI. The CDR3 is 13 amino acids. V was shortened by 1 base and J by 14 bases, with 12 bases between the two germline ends.

The J gene is TRBJ2-1, the V gene TRBV11-2; 8 bases map to TRBD2. The CDR3 is 15 amino acids. The V gene end was trimmed by 3 bases and the J gene end by 4 bases; junction bases not matched to a gene: 5. Germline V gene lookup returns CDR1 SGHAT and CDR2 FQNNGV. CDR3 loop: CASSFQRERYNEQFF. The CDR3 region has the DNA TGTGCCAGCAGCTTCCAGCGGGAGAGGTACAATGAGCAGTTCTTC.

The chain is built from TRBV7-2 and TRBJ1-1; D is undetermined. Germline CDR1 reads SGHTA; CDR2 reads FQGNSA. The CDR3 runs 14 residues. V dropped 5 bases and J dropped 5 bases, with 15 bases sitting between them. CDR3 coding DNA: TGTGCCAGCAGCCTTTCCCGGGTCGTAACTGAAGCTTTCTTT. Protein sequence: CASSLSRVVTEAFF.